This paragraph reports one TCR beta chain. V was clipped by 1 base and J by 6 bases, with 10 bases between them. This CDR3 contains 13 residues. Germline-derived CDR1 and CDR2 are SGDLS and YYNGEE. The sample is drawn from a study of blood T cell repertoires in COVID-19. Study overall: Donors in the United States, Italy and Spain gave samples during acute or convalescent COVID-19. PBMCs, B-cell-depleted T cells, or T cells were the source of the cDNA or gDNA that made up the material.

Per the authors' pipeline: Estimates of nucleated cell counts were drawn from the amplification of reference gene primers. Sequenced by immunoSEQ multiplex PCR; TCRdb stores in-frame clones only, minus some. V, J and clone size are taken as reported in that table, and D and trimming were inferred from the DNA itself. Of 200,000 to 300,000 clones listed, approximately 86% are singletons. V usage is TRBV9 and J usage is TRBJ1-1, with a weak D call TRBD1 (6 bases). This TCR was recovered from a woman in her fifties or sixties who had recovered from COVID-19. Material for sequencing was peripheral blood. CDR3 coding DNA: TGTGCCAGCAGCGTAACGGGGGGCCCTGAAGCTTTCTTT. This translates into CASSVTGGPEAFF. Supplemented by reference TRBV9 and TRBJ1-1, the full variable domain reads DSGVTQTPKHLITATGQRVTLRCSPRSGDLSVYWYQQSLDQGLQFLIQYYNGEERAKGNILERFSAQQFPDLHSELNLSSLELGDSALYFCASSVTGGPEAFFGQGTRLTVV.